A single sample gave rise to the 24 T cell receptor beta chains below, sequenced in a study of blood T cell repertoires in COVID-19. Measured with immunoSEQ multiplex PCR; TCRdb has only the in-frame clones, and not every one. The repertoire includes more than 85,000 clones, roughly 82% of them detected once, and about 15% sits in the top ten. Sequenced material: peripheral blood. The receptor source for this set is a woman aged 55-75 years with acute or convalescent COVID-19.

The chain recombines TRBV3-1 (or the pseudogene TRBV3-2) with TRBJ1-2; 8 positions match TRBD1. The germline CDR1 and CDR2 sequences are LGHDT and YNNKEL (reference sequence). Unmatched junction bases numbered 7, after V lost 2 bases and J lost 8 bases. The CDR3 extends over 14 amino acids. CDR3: CASSQLQGVGGYTF. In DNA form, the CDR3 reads TGTGCCAGCAGCCAATTACAGGGGGTGGGCGGCTACACCTTC.

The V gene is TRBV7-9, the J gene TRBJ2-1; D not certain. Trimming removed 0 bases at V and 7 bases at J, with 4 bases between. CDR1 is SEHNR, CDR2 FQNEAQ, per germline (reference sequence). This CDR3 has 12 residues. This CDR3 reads CASSLASNEQFF. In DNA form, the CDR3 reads TGTGCCAGCAGCTTAGCCAGTAATGAGCAGTTCTTC.

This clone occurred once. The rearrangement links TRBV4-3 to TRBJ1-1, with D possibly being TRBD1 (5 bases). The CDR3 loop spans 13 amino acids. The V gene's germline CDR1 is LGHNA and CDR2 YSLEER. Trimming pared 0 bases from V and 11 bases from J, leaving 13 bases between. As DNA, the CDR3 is TGCGCCAGCAGCCAAGATTCGAGACAGCTGGCTTTCTTT. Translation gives CASSQDSRQLAFF.

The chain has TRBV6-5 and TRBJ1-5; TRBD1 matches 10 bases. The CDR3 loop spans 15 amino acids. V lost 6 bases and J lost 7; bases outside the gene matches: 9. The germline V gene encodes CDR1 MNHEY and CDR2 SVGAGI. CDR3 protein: CASRTRQGARQPQHF. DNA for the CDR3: TGTGCCAGCAGGACCCGACAGGGGGCTCGGCAGCCCCAGCATTTT.

CDR3 loop: CASSRGQGDGETQYF. Here the CDR3 DNA reads TGTGCCAGCAGCCGAGGACAGGGCGACGGAGAGACCCAGTACTTC. The genes are TRBV4-2 and TRBJ2-5; 8 bases fit TRBD1. The CDR3 has 15 residues. V shed 4 bases and J 4 bases; nucleotides not matched to a gene: 8. Looked up from germline, CDR1 is LGHNA and CDR2 is YNFKEQ.

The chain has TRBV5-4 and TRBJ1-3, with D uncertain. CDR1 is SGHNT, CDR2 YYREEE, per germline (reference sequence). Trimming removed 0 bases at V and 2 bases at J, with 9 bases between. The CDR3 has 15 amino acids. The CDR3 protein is CASSLAGVAGNTIYF. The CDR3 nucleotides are TGTGCCAGCAGCTTGGCGGGAGTGGCTGGAAACACCATATATTTT. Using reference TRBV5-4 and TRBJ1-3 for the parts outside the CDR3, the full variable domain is ETGVTQSPTHLIKTRGQQVTLRCSSQSGHNTVSWYQQALGQGPQFIFQYYREEENGRGNFPPRFSGLQFPNYSSELNVNALELDDSALYLCASSLAGVAGNTIYFGEGSWLTVV.

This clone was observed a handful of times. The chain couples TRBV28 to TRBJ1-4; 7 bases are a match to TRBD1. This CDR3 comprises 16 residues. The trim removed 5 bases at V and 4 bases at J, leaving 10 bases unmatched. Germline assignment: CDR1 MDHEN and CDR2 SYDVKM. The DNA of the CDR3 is TGTGCCAGCAGTCCTCACAAACAGGGGAGTAATGAAAAACTGTTTTTT. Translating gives CASSPHKQGSNEKLFF.

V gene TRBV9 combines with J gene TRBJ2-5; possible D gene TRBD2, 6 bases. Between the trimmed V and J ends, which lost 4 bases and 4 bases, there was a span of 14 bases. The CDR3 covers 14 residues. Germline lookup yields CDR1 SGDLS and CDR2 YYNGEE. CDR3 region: CASSPYPGAETQYF. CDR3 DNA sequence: TGTGCCAGCAGCCCATACCCGGGAGCAGAGACCCAGTACTTC.

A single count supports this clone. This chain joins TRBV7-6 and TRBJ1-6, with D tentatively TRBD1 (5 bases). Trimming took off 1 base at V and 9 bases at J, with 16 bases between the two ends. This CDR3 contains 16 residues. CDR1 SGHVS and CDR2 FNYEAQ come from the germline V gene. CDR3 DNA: TGTGCCAGCAGCTTAGAAGGCCAGGGTTACGGTTCACCCCTCCACTTT. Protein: CASSLEGQGYGSPLHF.

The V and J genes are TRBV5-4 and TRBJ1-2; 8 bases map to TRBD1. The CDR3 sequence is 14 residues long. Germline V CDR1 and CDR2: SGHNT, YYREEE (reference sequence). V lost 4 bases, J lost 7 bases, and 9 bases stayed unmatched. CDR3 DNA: TGTGCCAGCAGCCCACCGACAGGGGTAGGTGGCTACACCTTC. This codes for CASSPPTGVGGYTF.

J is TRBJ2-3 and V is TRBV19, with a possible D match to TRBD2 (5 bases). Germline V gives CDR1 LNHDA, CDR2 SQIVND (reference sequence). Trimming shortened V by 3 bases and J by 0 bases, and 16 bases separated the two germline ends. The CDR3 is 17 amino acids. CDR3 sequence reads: CASSISRGPSSTDTQYF. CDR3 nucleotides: TGTGCCAGTAGTATCTCGAGAGGGCCCTCTAGCACAGATACGCAGTATTTT.

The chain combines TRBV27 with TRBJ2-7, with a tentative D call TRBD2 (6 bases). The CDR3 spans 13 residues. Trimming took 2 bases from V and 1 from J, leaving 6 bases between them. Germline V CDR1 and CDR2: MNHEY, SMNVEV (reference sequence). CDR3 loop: CASSLGLSYEQYF. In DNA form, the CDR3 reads TGTGCCAGCAGTTTAGGACTATCCTACGAGCAGTACTTC.

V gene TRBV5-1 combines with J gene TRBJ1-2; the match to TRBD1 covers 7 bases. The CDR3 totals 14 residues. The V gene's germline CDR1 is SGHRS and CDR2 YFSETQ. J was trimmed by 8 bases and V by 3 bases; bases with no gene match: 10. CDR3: CASSYGTALGGYTF. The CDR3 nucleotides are TGCGCCAGCAGCTACGGGACAGCCCTCGGGGGCTACACCTTC.

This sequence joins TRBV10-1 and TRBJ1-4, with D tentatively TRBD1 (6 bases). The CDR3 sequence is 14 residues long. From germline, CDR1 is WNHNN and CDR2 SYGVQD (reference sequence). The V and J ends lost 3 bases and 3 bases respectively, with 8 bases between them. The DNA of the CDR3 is TGCGCCAGCAGTGACGGACAGTCTAATGAAAAACTGTTTTTT. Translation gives CASSDGQSNEKLFF.

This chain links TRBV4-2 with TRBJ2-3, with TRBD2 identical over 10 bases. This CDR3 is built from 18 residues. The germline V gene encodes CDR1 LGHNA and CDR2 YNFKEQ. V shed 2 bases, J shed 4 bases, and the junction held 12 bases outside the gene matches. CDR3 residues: CASSQSLVSGGQSDTQYF. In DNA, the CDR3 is TGTGCCAGCAGCCAATCCCTGGTTAGCGGGGGGCAGTCAGATACGCAGTATTTT.

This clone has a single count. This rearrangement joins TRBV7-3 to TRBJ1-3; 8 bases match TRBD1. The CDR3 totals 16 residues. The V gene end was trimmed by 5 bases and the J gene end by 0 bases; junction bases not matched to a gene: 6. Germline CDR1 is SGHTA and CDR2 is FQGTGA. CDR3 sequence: CASSPGQGHSGNTIYF. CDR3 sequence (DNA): TGTGCCAGCAGCCCCGGACAGGGCCACTCTGGAAACACCATATATTTT.

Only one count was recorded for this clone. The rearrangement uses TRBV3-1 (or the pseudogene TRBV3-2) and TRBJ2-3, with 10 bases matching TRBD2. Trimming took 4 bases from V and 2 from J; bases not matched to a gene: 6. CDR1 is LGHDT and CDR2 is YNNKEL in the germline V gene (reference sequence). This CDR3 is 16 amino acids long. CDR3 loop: CASSPLAGAITDTQYF. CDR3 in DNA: TGTGCCAGCAGCCCCCTAGCGGGGGCAATCACAGATACGCAGTATTTT.

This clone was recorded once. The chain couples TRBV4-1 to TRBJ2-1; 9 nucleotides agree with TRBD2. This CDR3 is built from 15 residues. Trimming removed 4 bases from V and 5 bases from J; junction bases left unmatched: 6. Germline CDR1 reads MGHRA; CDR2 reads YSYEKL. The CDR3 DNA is TGCGCCAGCAGCCGGATAGCGGGGGAAGACAATGAGCAGTTCTTC. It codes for CASSRIAGEDNEQFF.

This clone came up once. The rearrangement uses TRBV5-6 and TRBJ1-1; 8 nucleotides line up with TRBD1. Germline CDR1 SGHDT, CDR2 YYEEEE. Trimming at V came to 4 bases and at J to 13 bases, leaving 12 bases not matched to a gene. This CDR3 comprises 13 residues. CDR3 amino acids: CASSEGQENTGFF. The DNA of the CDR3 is TGTGCCAGCAGCGAGGGACAGGAAAATACGGGTTTCTTT.

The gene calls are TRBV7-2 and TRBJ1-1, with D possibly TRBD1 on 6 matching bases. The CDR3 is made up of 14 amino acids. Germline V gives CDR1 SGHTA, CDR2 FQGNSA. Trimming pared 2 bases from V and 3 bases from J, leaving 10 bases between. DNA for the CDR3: TGTGCCAGCAGCTTACAGGGGTTATACACTGAAGCTTTCTTT. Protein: CASSLQGLYTEAFF.

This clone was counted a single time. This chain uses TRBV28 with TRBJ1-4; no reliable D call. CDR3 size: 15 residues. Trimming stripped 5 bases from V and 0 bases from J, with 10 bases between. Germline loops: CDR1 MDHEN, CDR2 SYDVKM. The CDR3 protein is CASSPQAATNEKLFF. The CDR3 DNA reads TGTGCCAGCAGTCCCCAGGCCGCAACTAATGAAAAACTGTTTTTT.

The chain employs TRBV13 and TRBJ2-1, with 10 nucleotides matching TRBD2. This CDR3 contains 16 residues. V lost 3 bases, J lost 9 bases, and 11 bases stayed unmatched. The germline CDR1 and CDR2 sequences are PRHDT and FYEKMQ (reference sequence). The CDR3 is CASSFTSGGALGEQFF. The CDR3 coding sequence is TGTGCCAGCAGCTTTACAAGCGGGGGGGCCTTGGGTGAGCAGTTCTTC.

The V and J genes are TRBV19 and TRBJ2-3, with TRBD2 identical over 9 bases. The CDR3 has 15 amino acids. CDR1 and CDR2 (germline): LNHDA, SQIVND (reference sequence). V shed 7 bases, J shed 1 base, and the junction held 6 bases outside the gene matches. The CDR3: CASNVERGGTDTQYF. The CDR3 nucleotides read TGTGCCAGTAACGTTGAGCGGGGGGGCACAGATACGCAGTATTTT.

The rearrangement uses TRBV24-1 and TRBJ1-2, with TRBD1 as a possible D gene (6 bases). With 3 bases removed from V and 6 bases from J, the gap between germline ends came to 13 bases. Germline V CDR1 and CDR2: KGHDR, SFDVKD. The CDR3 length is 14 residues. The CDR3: CATSDPRAGDGYTF. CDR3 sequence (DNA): TGTGCCACCAGTGATCCTAGGGCAGGGGATGGCTACACCTTC.